These 15 T cell receptor beta chains were all obtained from the same sample, sequenced in a study of OX40 agonist ivuxolimab in advanced cancers. The library was obtained by the immunoSEQ multiplex PCR assay. Here the immuneACCESS table is served through TCRdb, limited to in-frame sequences with V and J called. Missing clones are a known gap in these copies; in checked studies unresolved V genes cover under half, and the rest lacks a known reason. The sample table holds about 26,000 clones, of which about 74% were seen once. The leading ten clones occupy roughly 13% of the sample. Sequenced here: CD4+ or CD8+ T cells sorted from blood, sampled in a trial of the OX40 agonist ivuxolimab. Receptor source: an adult with an advanced solid tumor such as melanoma, head and neck, liver or kidney cancer.

This sequence joins TRBV2 and TRBJ2-3, with TRBD1 identical over 8 bases. The CDR3 loop spans 14 amino acids. CDR1 and CDR2 from the germline V gene are SNHLY and FYNNEI. Unmatched junction bases numbered 3, after V lost 6 bases and J lost 1 base. The CDR3 here is CASRYRGGTDTQYF. In nucleotides, the CDR3 is TGTGCCAGCAGGTACAGGGGGGGCACAGATACGCAGTATTTT.

The chain is built from TRBV7-9 and TRBJ2-6; possibly TRBD2 for D (7 bases). Deletions cut 6 bases from V and 3 bases from J, with 18 bases between. The germline V gene has CDR1 SEHNR and CDR2 FQNEAQ (reference sequence). CDR3 length: 17 residues. The CDR3 spells CASSPGTGGGGANVLTF. DNA for the CDR3: TGTGCCAGCAGTCCCGGGACGGGGGGCGGTGGGGCCAACGTCCTGACTTTC.

Sample share makes this clone medium-sized. The V and J genes are TRBV25-1 and TRBJ2-7; a weak D match, TRBD1 (6 bases). This CDR3 spans 15 amino acids. V lost 10 bases, J lost 7 bases, and 26 bases lay in between. The germline gives CDR1 MGHDK, CDR2 SYGVNS. The CDR3: CATSKSGTHFGEQYF. CDR3 in DNA: TGTGCCACCTCCAAGTCGGGGACACACTTCGGGGAGCAGTACTTC.

This chain uses TRBV29-1 with TRBJ2-4; TRBD1 matches 8 bases. V shed 4 bases and J 9 bases; nucleotides not matched to a gene: 5. In germline, CDR1 is SQVTM, CDR2 ANQGSEA. The CDR3 spans 12 residues. CDR3 DNA sequence: TGCAGCGTTGTGGCGACAGGGGCCATTCAGTACTTC. Translation: CSVVATGAIQYF.

The CDR3, as DNA: TGTGCCAGCAGCTTGAGAGGGGGATCCTACAATGAGCAGTTCTTC. Translating gives CASSLRGGSYNEQFF. The chain joins TRBV11-3 to TRBJ2-1; D perhaps matches TRBD1 (6 bases). Looked up from germline, CDR1 is SGHNT and CDR2 is YENEEA. V lost 3 bases, J lost 1 base, and 10 bases lay in between. The CDR3 contains 15 residues. The complete variable domain, with remaining parts taken from reference TRBV11-3 and TRBJ2-1, reads EAGVVQSPRYKIIEKKQPVAFWCNPISGHNTLYWYLQNLGQGPELLIRYENEEAVDDSQLPKDRFSAERLKGVDSTLKIQPAELGDSAVYLCASSLRGGSYNEQFFGPGTRLTVL.

In this sample, this clone turned up once. V gene TRBV6-5 combines with J gene TRBJ1-5; D gene uncertain. CDR3 length: 11 residues. CDR1 MNHEY and CDR2 SVGAGI come from the germline V gene. Deletions cut 7 bases from V and 9 bases from J, with 10 bases between. The CDR3 DNA reads TGTGCCAGCACCCGAGACTGGCCCCAGCATTTT. This sequence encodes CASTRDWPQHF.

The chain uses TRBV5-6 and TRBJ1-3; perhaps TRBD1 as D (5 bases). This CDR3 has 14 residues. V was pared by 1 base and J by 4 bases, with 9 bases between. From germline, CDR1 is SGHDT and CDR2 YYEEEE. CDR3 sequence reads: CASSLTGTGNTIYF. The DNA for the CDR3 is TGTGCCAGCAGCTTGACGGGGACCGGAAACACCATATATTTT.

V is TRBV29-1 and J is TRBJ1-1, with 7 positions matching TRBD1. Losses at the gene ends were 5 bases for V and 5 bases for J; bases not matched to a gene: 8. Looked up from germline, CDR1 is SQVTM and CDR2 is ANQGSEA. There are 13 residues in the CDR3. Here the CDR3 reads CSVQKGAGTEAFF. CDR3 nucleotide sequence: TGCAGCGTTCAAAAGGGGGCGGGGACTGAAGCTTTCTTT.

The gene calls are TRBV11-1 and TRBJ2-5; TRBD2 is a possible D gene (6 bases). Trimming left V 5 bases short and J 2 bases short, with 18 bases between. Germline CDR1 reads SGHAT; CDR2 reads FQDESV (reference sequence). This CDR3 contains 16 residues. The CDR3 region is CASSQQGWAGQETQYF. CDR3 nucleotide sequence: TGTGCCAGCAGCCAACAAGGGTGGGCGGGGCAAGAGACCCAGTACTTC.

In its sample, this clone was seen a few times. V gene TRBV5-8 combines with J gene TRBJ2-2, with no clear D. The length of the CDR3 is 12 residues. Germline V gene data show CDR1 as SGHTS and CDR2 as YDEGEE. Trimming stripped 4 bases from V and 7 bases from J, with 8 bases between. The CDR3 DNA reads TGTGCCAGCAGCGCGCAAATCGGGGAGCTGTTTTTT. This codes for CASSAQIGELFF.

This clone has a handful of counts. The chain combines TRBV7-2 with TRBJ2-2; D uncertain. This CDR3 has 13 residues. V lost 0 bases and J 9 bases, leaving 8 bases between the germline ends. Germline loops: CDR1 SGHTA, CDR2 FQGNSA. The CDR3, as DNA: TGTGCCAGCAGCTTAGCGTCCTTCAGGGAGCTGTTTTTT. Amino acid sequence: CASSLASFRELFF.

A note on this clone: Other DNA sequences in this sample translate to the same CDR3. The chain carries TRBV11-1 and TRBJ2-3; no firm D call. The CDR3 consists of 13 residues. Germline V gene lookup returns CDR1 SGHAT and CDR2 FQDESV (reference sequence). V lost 5 bases to trimming and J lost 3 bases, with 9 bases between them. CDR3 amino acids: CASSPGSTDTQYF. CDR3 in DNA: TGTGCCAGCAGCCCGGGCAGTACAGATACGCAGTATTTT.

This clone was seen a handful of times. This same CDR3 is encoded by further DNA sequences in the sample. The chain recombines TRBV10-3 with TRBJ1-1; D ambiguous. V was trimmed by 0 bases and J by 1 base, leaving 6 bases between them. CDR3 length equals 14 residues. Looked up from germline, CDR1 is ENHRY and CDR2 is SYGVKD. In nucleotides, the CDR3 is TGTGCCATCAGTGAGTCGACTCAGAACACTGAAGCTTTCTTT. Translated: CAISESTQNTEAFF.

The genes are TRBV6-5 and TRBJ1-1; maybe TRBD1 (5 bases). The germline CDR1 and CDR2 sequences are MNHEY and SVGAGI. V lost 4 bases to trimming and J lost 5 bases, with 11 bases between them. The CDR3 runs 13 residues. In DNA form, the CDR3 reads TGTGCCAGCAGTTTAACCAGGGTTACTGAAGCTTTCTTT. Encoded protein: CASSLTRVTEAFF.

This chain connects TRBV2 to TRBJ2-2; D could derive from TRBD1 or TRBD2 (5 bases each). CDR1 and CDR2 from the germline V gene are SNHLY and FYNNEI. The CDR3 spans 14 residues. V was shortened by 7 bases and J by 0 bases, with 9 bases between the two germline ends. The CDR3 loop is CASIRDANTGELFF. The DNA for the CDR3 is TGTGCCAGCATCCGGGACGCGAACACCGGGGAGCTGTTTTTT.